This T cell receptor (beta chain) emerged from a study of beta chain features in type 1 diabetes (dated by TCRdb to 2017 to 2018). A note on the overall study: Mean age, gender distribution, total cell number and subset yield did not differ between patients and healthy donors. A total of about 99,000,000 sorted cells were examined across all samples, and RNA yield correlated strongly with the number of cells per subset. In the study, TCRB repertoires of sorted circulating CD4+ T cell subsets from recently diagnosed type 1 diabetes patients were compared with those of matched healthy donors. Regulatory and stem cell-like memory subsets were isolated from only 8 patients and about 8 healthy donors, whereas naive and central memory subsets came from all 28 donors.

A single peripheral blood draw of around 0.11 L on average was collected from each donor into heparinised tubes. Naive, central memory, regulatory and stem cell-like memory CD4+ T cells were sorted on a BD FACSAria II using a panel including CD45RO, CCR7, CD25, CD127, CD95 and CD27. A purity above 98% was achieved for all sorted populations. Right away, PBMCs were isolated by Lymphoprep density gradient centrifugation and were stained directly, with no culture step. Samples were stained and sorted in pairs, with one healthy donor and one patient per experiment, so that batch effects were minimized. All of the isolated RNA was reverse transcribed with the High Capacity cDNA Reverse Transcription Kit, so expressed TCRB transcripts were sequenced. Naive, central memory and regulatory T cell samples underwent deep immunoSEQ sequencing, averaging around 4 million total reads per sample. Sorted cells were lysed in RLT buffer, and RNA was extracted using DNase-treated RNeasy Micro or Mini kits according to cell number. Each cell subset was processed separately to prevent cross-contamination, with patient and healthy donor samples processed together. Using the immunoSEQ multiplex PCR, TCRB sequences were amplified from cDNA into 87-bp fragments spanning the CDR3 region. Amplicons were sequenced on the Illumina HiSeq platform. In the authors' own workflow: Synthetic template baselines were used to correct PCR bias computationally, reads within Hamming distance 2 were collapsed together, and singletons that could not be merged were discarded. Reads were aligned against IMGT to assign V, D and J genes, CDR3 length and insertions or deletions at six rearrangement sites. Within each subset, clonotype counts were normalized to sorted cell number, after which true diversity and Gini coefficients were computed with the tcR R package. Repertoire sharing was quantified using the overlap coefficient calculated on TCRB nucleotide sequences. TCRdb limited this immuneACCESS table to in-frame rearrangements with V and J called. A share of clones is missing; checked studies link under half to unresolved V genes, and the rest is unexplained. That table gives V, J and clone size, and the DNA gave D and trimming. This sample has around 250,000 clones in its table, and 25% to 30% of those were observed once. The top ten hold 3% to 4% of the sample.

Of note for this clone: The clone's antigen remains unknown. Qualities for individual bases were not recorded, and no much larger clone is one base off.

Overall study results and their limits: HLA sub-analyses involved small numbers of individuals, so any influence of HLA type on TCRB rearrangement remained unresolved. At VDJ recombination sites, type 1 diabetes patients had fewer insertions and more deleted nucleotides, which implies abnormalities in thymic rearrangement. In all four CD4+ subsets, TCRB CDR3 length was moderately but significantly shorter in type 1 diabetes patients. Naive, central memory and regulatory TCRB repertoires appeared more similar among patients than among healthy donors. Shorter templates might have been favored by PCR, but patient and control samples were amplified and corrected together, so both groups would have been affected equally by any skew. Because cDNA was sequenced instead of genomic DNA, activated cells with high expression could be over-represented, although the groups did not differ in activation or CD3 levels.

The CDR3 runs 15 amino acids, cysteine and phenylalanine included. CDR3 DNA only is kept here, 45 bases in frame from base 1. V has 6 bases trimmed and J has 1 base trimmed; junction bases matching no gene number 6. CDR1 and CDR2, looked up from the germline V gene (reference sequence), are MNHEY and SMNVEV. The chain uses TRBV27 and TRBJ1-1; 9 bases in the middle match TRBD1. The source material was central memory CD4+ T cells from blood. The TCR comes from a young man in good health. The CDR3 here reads CASRGWDRANTEAFF. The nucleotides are TGTGCCAGCAGGGGTTGGGACAGGGCGAACACTGAAGCTTTCTTT.